This T cell receptor beta chain was recorded in a study of T cell changes during pregnancy in multiple sclerosis. Profiling relied on immunoSEQ multiplex PCR, and the TCRdb table lists in-frame clones only, not all of them. The sample consists of under 50,000 clones, approximately 92% of them appearing once. This CDR3 spans 14 amino acids. Germline CDR1 reads LNHDA; CDR2 reads SQIVND (reference sequence). V dropped 5 bases and J dropped 7 bases, with 17 bases sitting between them. The receptor was derived from a female donor with multiple sclerosis, enrolled in a pregnancy study. This sequence joins TRBV19 and TRBJ1-1; tentative D call: TRBD1 (5 bases). The source material was CD4+ T cells from peripheral blood mononuclear cells, sampled in the first trimester of pregnancy. CDR3 bases: TGTGCCAGTAGTCCTCGGTCCACGGGGGATGAAGCTTTCTTT. It is translated as CASSPRSTGDEAFF.